A single sample gave rise to the 9 T cell receptor beta chains below, sequenced in a study of PD-L1 blockade in urothelial cancer. Described time point: peripheral blood 6 weeks after treatment start. The protocol was immunoSEQ multiplex PCR, while the TCRdb copy is restricted to in-frame clones and leaves out a portion. The sample includes roughly 45,000 clones, roughly 80% of them seen just once. Sequenced material: PBMCs, taken around atezolizumab (anti-PD-L1) treatment. These receptors originate from a man in his 70s with urothelial cancer.

This chain links TRBV19 with TRBJ1-4; 8 nucleotides line up with TRBD1. The ends lost 5 bases at V and 7 bases at J; junction bases unmatched: 3. CDR3 length: 13 residues. From germline, CDR1 is LNHDA and CDR2 SQIVND (reference sequence). The CDR3 sequence is CASSVGQGEKLFF. In nucleotides, the CDR3 is TGTGCCAGTAGTGTCGGACAGGGTGAAAAACTGTTTTTT.

The CDR3 sequence is CASSQPVGRGSGAGKLFF. The CDR3 DNA reads as TGCGCCAGCAGCCAACCCGTTGGCCGTGGAAGCGGGGCGGGAAAACTGTTTTTT. The rearrangement uses TRBV4-1 and TRBJ1-4; D might be TRBD1 (5 bases). The CDR3 loop spans 18 amino acids. From germline, CDR1 is MGHRA and CDR2 YSYEKL. Trimming pared 2 bases from V and 10 bases from J, leaving 26 bases between.

V is TRBV28 and J is TRBJ1-2; TRBD1 aligns across 7 bases. The germline V gene has CDR1 MDHEN and CDR2 SYDVKM. CDR3 length equals 13 residues. V lost 7 bases to trimming and J lost 8 bases; unmatched junction nucleotides: 10. This chain's CDR3 is CASISEGARGYTF. The CDR3 coding sequence is TGTGCCAGCATCTCTGAGGGGGCGCGAGGCTACACCTTC.

The chain combines TRBV2 with TRBJ1-5, with TRBD1 matching 8 bases. The CDR3 is made up of 14 amino acids. Germline assignment: CDR1 SNHLY and CDR2 FYNNEI. J gave up 2 bases and V 7 bases, and 4 bases lay outside the gene matches. The CDR3 loop reads CASISDRGNQPQHF. CDR3 in DNA: TGTGCCAGCATATCGGACAGGGGCAATCAGCCCCAGCATTTT.

V and J are TRBV11-1 and TRBJ1-1; D not resolved. CDR1 and CDR2 from the germline V gene are SGHAT and FQDESV (reference sequence). The V end was cut by 2 bases, the J end by 5 bases, with 9 bases between. The length of the CDR3 is 13 residues. The CDR3 is CASSLLPRTEAFF. The CDR3 nucleotides read TGTGCCAGCAGCTTACTGCCCAGGACTGAAGCTTTCTTT.

This sequence joins TRBV30 and TRBJ2-5; 7 bases align to TRBD2. Trimming cost V 0 bases and J 3 bases; bases outside gene matches: 1. The V gene's germline CDR1 is GTSNPN and CDR2 SVGIG (reference sequence). The CDR3 totals 13 residues. The CDR3 protein is CAWSVGGEETQYF. The CDR3, as DNA: TGTGCCTGGAGTGTGGGAGGGGAAGAGACCCAGTACTTC.

A few counts support this clone. This chain uses TRBV30 with TRBJ2-3; D is perhaps TRBD2 (5 bases). Trimming took off 0 bases at V and 0 bases at J, with 7 bases between the two ends. The CDR3 covers 14 residues. Germline CDR1 is GTSNPN and CDR2 is SVGIG (reference sequence). The CDR3 sequence: CAWSVAGSTDTQYF. The CDR3 DNA is TGTGCCTGGAGTGTCGCGGGTAGCACAGATACGCAGTATTTT. Full variable domain (missing parts from reference TRBV30 and TRBJ2-3): SQTIHQWPATLVQPVGSPLSLECTVEGTSNPNLYWYRQAAGRGLQLLFYSVGIGQISSEVPQNLSASRPQDRQFILSSKKLLLSDSGFYLCAWSVAGSTDTQYFGPGTRLTVL.

This chain joins TRBV14 and TRBJ2-7; 8 nucleotides align to TRBD2. Losses at the gene ends were 0 bases for V and 1 base for J; bases not matched to a gene: 17. The CDR3 is made up of 20 amino acids. The germline gives CDR1 SGHDN, CDR2 FVKESK. In nucleotides, the CDR3 is TGTGCCAGCAGCCAAGAGTGGAGAGCGGGAGCCCTCCTGAGGTCCTACGAGCAGTACTTC. This sequence encodes CASSQEWRAGALLRSYEQYF.

The CDR3 sequence: CASSPRAREGDYGYTF. In DNA, the CDR3 is TGTGCCAGCTCCCCCCGGGCCAGGGAGGGAGACTATGGCTACACCTTC. The rearrangement joins TRBV18 to TRBJ1-2, with D perhaps TRBD1 (5 bases). The CDR3 is 16 amino acids. Trimming shortened V by 6 bases and J by 3 bases, and 20 bases separated the two germline ends. In germline, CDR1 is KGHSH, CDR2 LQKENI.